The T cell receptor beta chain described here comes from a study of STAT5B mutations in CD4+ large granular lymphocyte leukemia. On the study more broadly: Among healthy donors, a particular HLA allele went with more CDR3 'QG' motifs.

TCRdb's table, derived via immunoSEQ multiplex PCR, lists solely in-frame clones and lacks some. The sample has 20,000 to 25,000 clones, around 80% seen once; the top ten hold 0.4% to 0.45%. The CDR3 spans 13 residues. V lost 1 base and J lost 5, with 9 bases in between. Per the germline V gene, CDR1 is GTSNPN and CDR2 is SVGIG (reference sequence). The chain recombines TRBV30 with TRBJ2-1, with D possibly TRBD1 on 5 matching bases. The sample was CD4+ T cells from blood buffy coats. This TCR was recovered from a human donor in good health. CDR3 protein: CAWSGQGDNEQFF. In DNA form, the CDR3 reads TGTGCCTGGAGTGGTCAGGGTGACAATGAGCAGTTCTTC.